This entry describes one TCR beta chain. Its specificity is not known. These data originate in a study of shared clonotypes between healthy human individuals. V was clipped by 10 bases and J by 6 bases, with 25 bases between them. This CDR3 comprises 15 residues. CDR1 is MDHEN, CDR2 SYDVKM, per germline. Measured with immunoSEQ multiplex PCR; TCRdb has only the in-frame clones, and not every one. Here the sample spans more than 2 million clones, around 93% being singletons. The naive CD8 population came from CD45RO-negative cells selected for CCR7, without terminally differentiated effector memory CD45RA+ cells. Study outcomes and limitations: Some clonotypes were shared by all four sorted-subset donors, while others were not shared. The non-shared ones had lower generation probabilities than the shared ones.

Sequenced input: naive CD8+ T cells from PBMCs. The clonotype originates from a young man in good health. Some clones in this sample may be carry-over from other donors' samples. The chain recombines TRBV28 with TRBJ2-7, with D possibly being TRBD1 (6 bases). The CDR3 spells CATSPPRDILLEQYF. In DNA form, the CDR3 reads TGTGCCACCTCACCTCCCCGGGACATACTCCTCGAGCAGTACTTC.